This TCR beta chain was found in a study of immune characterization of retroperitoneal liposarcoma (dated by TCRdb to between 2017 and 2020). The CDR1 and CDR2 encoded by the germline V gene are SGHAT and FQNNGV. V lost 7 bases and J lost 3 bases; the stretch between them is 12 bases long. From its cysteine to its phenylalanine, the CDR3 spans 14 amino acids. CDR3 DNA is the only sequence kept; it has 42 bases, read in frame from the first base. Library method: PCR. Sequencing was carried out with a NextSeq 500. The public reads were quality trimmed at Q25 with fastp and then assembled into clones with MiXCR by TCRdb, keeping productive beta chains. Merged by CDR3 protein, the rows form single entries marked with the most common genes and DNA. Here the sample has about 7,300 distinct CDR3 sequences; roughly 29% occur a single time. About 44% of the sample comes from the top ten. Concerning this clonotype: Its antigen remains unidentified. No quality values exist for individual bases; no much larger clone is one base distant.

The chain was built from TRBV11-2 and TRBJ2-2; the D gene is possibly TRBD1 or TRBD2, each agreeing over 6 bases. The sequence was obtained from a male donor with retroperitoneal liposarcoma. Material for sequencing was blood. Here the CDR3 is given as CASIPGAYTGELFF. The sequence in DNA is TGTGCCAGCATTCCGGGGGCGTACACCGGGGAGCTGTTTTTT.